This TCR beta chain was recorded in a study of T-cell reconstitution after alpha-beta-depleted transplantation in children. Findings and limits, study-wide: Reportedly, only several hundred clones from non-depleted graft cells drove alpha-beta T-cell counts at about two months. Newly produced T cells mostly provided counts and TCRbeta diversity after one year, as hyperexpanded clones declined.

The J segment lost 2 bases and the V segment lost 1 base, leaving 8 bases of the junction unmatched. Per the germline V gene, CDR1 is DFQATT and CDR2 is SNEGSKA (reference sequence). This CDR3 region has 17 residues. TCRbeta library preparation incorporated unique molecular identifiers. TCRdb re-called the PCR reads with MiXCR, one entry per CDR3 protein. This table has 100,000 to 120,000 distinct CDR3 sequences, about 6.5% appearing once. As for this clonotype: What it recognizes is unknown.

The input for sequencing was PBMCs, mostly from graft donor cells, taken 360 days after TCRalphabeta/CD19-depleted stem cell transplant. V usage is TRBV20-1 and J usage is TRBJ2-1, with TRBD2 matching over 10 bases. The origin of this receptor is a male patient under 10 years old who had a stem cell transplant for acute lymphoblastic leukemia, so the T cells may come from the graft donor. The CDR3 reads CSARVKLAGATYNEQFF. CDR3 DNA sequence: TGCAGTGCTAGAGTGAAGCTAGCGGGAGCTACCTACAATGAGCAGTTCTTC.